The rows below give T cell receptor beta chains drawn from one sample of a study of tumor and adjacent non-tumor tissue in lung cancer. TCRdb processed the multiplex PCR reads anew with MiXCR; each CDR3 protein has one entry. The sample shows 120,000 or so distinct CDR3 sequences, 66% of them seen only once. Material for sequencing was lung tumor tissue. These receptors came from a man aged 25 to 40 with non-small cell lung cancer. The CDR3 runs from the conserved cysteine through the conserved F or W. D genes are given only for firm matches. Clone size is not always given. Where it is, it says once, few, many or a class for expanded clones.

abundance: many
j_gene: TRBJ2-2
v_gene: TRBV29-1
d_gene: TRBD2
CDR3nt: TGCAGCGTCGGACTAGCGGGAGGCACCGGGGAGCTGTTTTTT
CDR3aa: CSVGLAGGTGELFF

abundance: .
j_gene: TRBJ2-5
v_gene: TRBV19
d_gene: .
CDR3nt: TGTGCCAGTAGTACACGGGAGTGGGAGACCCAGTACTTC
CDR3aa: CASSTREWETQYF

abundance: .
j_gene: TRBJ1-3
v_gene: TRBV29-1
d_gene: .
CDR3nt: TGCGGCATTGAGTATGTCGGGTCGGGATCTGGAAACACCATATATTTT
CDR3aa: CGIEYVGSGSGNTIYF

abundance: .
j_gene: TRBJ2-5
v_gene: TRBV5-4
d_gene: .
CDR3nt: TGCGCCAGCAGCGCGAGGGGCCAAGAGACCCAGTACTTC
CDR3aa: CASSARGQETQYF

abundance: .
j_gene: TRBJ2-7
v_gene: TRBV24-1
d_gene: .
CDR3nt: TGTGCCACCAGTGGTGGGACGCGCGTGGAGCAGTACTTC
CDR3aa: CATSGGTRVEQYF

abundance: .
j_gene: TRBJ1-4
v_gene: TRBV29-1
d_gene: .
CDR3nt: TGCAGAGTTGTAAGTACTAATGAAAAACTGTTTTTT
CDR3aa: CRVVSTNEKLFF

abundance: once
j_gene: TRBJ2-5
v_gene: TRBV11-3
d_gene: TRBD1
CDR3nt: TGTGCCAGCAGCTCATGGACAGGTCACCTTATAGAGACCCAGTACTTC
CDR3aa: CASSSWTGHLIETQYF

abundance: .
j_gene: TRBJ1-4
v_gene: TRBV4-2
d_gene: TRBD1
CDR3nt: TGTGCCAATAGCCAAAAGGGACAGGGTGAAAAACTGTTTTTT
CDR3aa: CANSQKGQGEKLFF

abundance: once
j_gene: TRBJ1-1
v_gene: TRBV7-9
d_gene: .
CDR3nt: TGTGCCAGCAGCTTAATGCCAGGGGAGGACACTGGAGCTATCTTT
CDR3aa: CASSLMPGEDTGAIF

abundance: few
j_gene: TRBJ2-3
v_gene: TRBV30
d_gene: .
CDR3nt: TGTGCCTTCCGAGATGCAGATACGCAGTATTTT
CDR3aa: CAFRDADTQYF

abundance: .
j_gene: TRBJ2-7
v_gene: TRBV7-8
d_gene: TRBD1
CDR3nt: TGTGCCAGCAGCATGACAGGGTCGATGTGCCACGAGCAATACTTC
CDR3aa: CASSMTGSMCHEQYF

abundance: .
j_gene: TRBJ1-1
v_gene: TRBV5-1
d_gene: .
CDR3nt: TGCGCCAGCGGCTTGGCCGGGAACACTGAAGCTTTCTTT
CDR3aa: CASGLAGNTEAFF

abundance: once
j_gene: TRBJ2-2
v_gene: TRBV20-1
d_gene: .
CDR3nt: TGCAGTGATAGCGGTCAGTCGACCGGGGAGCTATTTTTT
CDR3aa: CSDSGQSTGELFF

abundance: .
j_gene: TRBJ1-2
v_gene: TRBV6-2/TRBV6-3
d_gene: .
CDR3nt: TGTACCAGCAGTCAGGGAGTCTATGGCTACACCTTC
CDR3aa: CTSSQGVYGYTF

abundance: .
j_gene: TRBJ1-4
v_gene: TRBV11-2
d_gene: .
CDR3nt: TGTGCCAGCAGCTTAGGGGTCACGAATAATGAAAAACTGTTTTTT
CDR3aa: CASSLGVTNNEKLFF